The T cell receptor (beta chain) under discussion was sequenced for a study of CD8 T cells in Susac syndrome. Sequencing of TCR beta was performed on blood CD8+ and CD4+ T cells. CDR1 is DFQATT and CDR2 is SNEGSKA in the germline V gene (reference sequence). Trimming pared 1 base from V and 7 bases from J, leaving 20 bases between. The CDR3 length is 16 residues. About 0.5 to 1 ug RNA was reverse transcribed with random hexamers. A multiplex approach, immunoSEQ multiplex PCR, amplified TCR beta CDR3 across 54 Vbeta and 13 Jbeta. TCRdb independently ran MiXCR on the immunoSEQ multiplex PCR reads; one entry per CDR3 protein. The profile covers a few hundred thousand distinct CDR3 sequences, with approximately 85% appearing a single time and more than 0.09% taken by the ten largest.

The sequence was obtained from a human donor with multiple sclerosis. The sequenced sample was CD8+ T cells from PBMCs. This chain links TRBV20-1 with TRBJ2-1; D is perhaps TRBD2 (5 bases). This CDR3 is CSARVDSGPLGNEQFF. Written as DNA, the CDR3 is TGCAGTGCTAGAGTGGACTCAGGTCCCCTTGGTAATGAGCAGTTCTTC.